Listed here are 15 T cell receptor beta chains from one sample, sequenced in a study of a mutant IDH1 vaccine in newly diagnosed glioma. The assay was immunoSEQ multiplex PCR, and TCRdb's table has in-frame clones only and misses some. The table lists over 45,000 clones, 81% of them singletons. These receptors have no identified antigens. Time point meaning: week 5, during vaccination. Doses consisted of 300 ug of mutant IDH1 20-mer peptide each, paired with topical imiquimod. Sequencing used PBMCs, obtained from a glioma patient whose treatment included an IDH1 peptide vaccine. These receptor sequences come from a man aged 25 to 45 with glioma.

The CDR3 sequence is CASSLGGGTEAFF. CDR3 DNA: TGTGCCAGCAGTCTAGGGGGTGGGACTGAAGCTTTCTTT. The chain links TRBV27 to TRBJ1-1; TRBD1 is a possible D gene (6 bases). The CDR3 consists of 13 residues. Looked up from germline, CDR1 is MNHEY and CDR2 is SMNVEV (reference sequence). The ends were cut back, 5 bases at V and 5 bases at J, with 12 bases in the middle.

This chain connects TRBV19 to TRBJ2-1; 13 bases align to TRBD2. The germline gives CDR1 LNHDA, CDR2 SQIVND (reference sequence). The CDR3 length is 16 residues. V dropped 5 bases and J dropped 1; count of bases not matched to a gene: 2. The CDR3: CASSELAGGSYNEQFF. For the CDR3, the DNA is TGTGCCAGTAGTGAACTAGCGGGGGGGTCCTACAATGAGCAGTTCTTC.

This clone was counted a few times. This chain uses TRBV11-3 with TRBJ2-7, with a weak D call TRBD2 (6 bases). In germline, CDR1 is SGHNT, CDR2 YENEEA. The CDR3 consists of 14 residues. V was pared by 5 bases and J by 4 bases, with 15 bases between. The CDR3 spells CASSRLGGNYEQYF. CDR3 DNA: TGTGCCAGCAGCCGGCTTGGCGGGAATTACGAGCAGTACTTC.

V usage is TRBV11-2 and J usage is TRBJ2-1; D uncertain. CDR3 size: 16 residues. Trimming took 4 bases from V and 0 from J, leaving 13 bases between them. Germline loops: CDR1 SGHAT, CDR2 FQNNGV. The CDR3 region has the DNA TGTGCCAGCAGCTCGATCCAGGACCACTCCTACAATGAGCAGTTCTTC. Amino acids: CASSSIQDHSYNEQFF. Variable domain in full (rest from reference TRBV11-2 and TRBJ2-1): EAGVAQSPRYKIIEKRQSVAFWCNPISGHATLYWYQQILGQGPKLLIQFQNNGVVDDSQLPKDRFSAERLKGVDSTLKIQPAKLEDSAVYLCASSSIQDHSYNEQFFGPGTRLTVL.

The genes are TRBV5-6 and TRBJ1-2, with 8 positions matching TRBD1. The junction had 4 bases not matched to a gene; V was cut back by 5 bases and J by 4 bases. The CDR3 covers 13 residues. Germline assignment: CDR1 SGHDT and CDR2 YYEEEE. In DNA, the CDR3 is TGTGCCAGCAGAGTGGACAGGGTCTATGGCTACACCTTC. It translates to CASRVDRVYGYTF.

The rearrangement links TRBV19 to TRBJ2-7; D possibly corresponds to TRBD1 (5 bases). There are 14 residues in the CDR3. CDR1 and CDR2 from the germline V gene are LNHDA and SQIVND (reference sequence). Trimming took off 0 bases at V and 5 bases at J, with 11 bases between the two ends. The CDR3 DNA sequence: TGTGCCAGTAGTATAGATCGGAGACAGAACGAGCAGTACTTC. Translated, it gives CASSIDRRQNEQYF.

The chain couples TRBV19 to TRBJ2-1; the match to TRBD2 covers 10 bases. The CDR3 runs to 14 residues. Per the germline V gene, CDR1 is LNHDA and CDR2 is SQIVND (reference sequence). J gave up 4 bases and V 6 bases, and 3 bases lay outside the gene matches. CDR3 coding DNA: TGTGCCAGTAGCCTACTAGCGGGGTACAATGAGCAGTTCTTC. The encoded protein is CASSLLAGYNEQFF.

The gene calls are TRBV27 and TRBJ2-2, with D unresolved. Trimming removed 4 bases from V and 7 bases from J, with 10 bases in between. Germline loops: CDR1 MNHEY, CDR2 SMNVEV (reference sequence). The CDR3 extends over 13 amino acids. The chain's CDR3 is CASSSRIGGELFF. CDR3 in DNA: TGTGCCAGCAGTTCCAGAATCGGCGGGGAGCTGTTTTTT.

The chain is built from TRBV4-2 and TRBJ2-2, with 7 bases lining up with TRBD1. Germline V gives CDR1 LGHNA, CDR2 YNFKEQ. This CDR3 contains 16 residues. Unmatched junction bases numbered 7, after V lost 1 base and J lost 5 bases. The CDR3 DNA reads TGTGCCAGCAGCCAAGCTGAACGACAGGGAACCGGGGAGCTGTTTTTT. It specifies CASSQAERQGTGELFF.

This clone was seen only a few times. CDR3 sequence: CASSPPGQYTGELFF. CDR3 in DNA: TGTGCCAGCAGCCCCCCGGGACAGTACACCGGGGAGCTGTTTTTT. The genes are TRBV7-9 and TRBJ2-2; TRBD1 aligns across 7 bases. The V and J ends lost 5 bases and 3 bases, in that order; junction bases with no gene match: 6. This CDR3 has 15 residues. CDR1 is SEHNR and CDR2 is FQNEAQ in the germline V gene (reference sequence).

This chain joins TRBV6-5 and TRBJ1-1, with D unclear. V lost 4 bases and J lost 0, with 12 bases in between. There are 15 residues in the CDR3. Germline CDR1 and CDR2: MNHEY and SVGAGI. The CDR3 reads CASSFSAVVNTEAFF. CDR3 sequence (DNA): TGTGCCAGCAGTTTCTCGGCCGTCGTGAACACTGAAGCTTTCTTT.

The V and J genes are TRBV7-6 and TRBJ1-6; D unclear. Trimming cost V 2 bases and J 7 bases, with 15 bases left between them. Germline CDR1 SGHVS, CDR2 FNYEAQ. The CDR3 totals 16 residues. CDR3 nucleotide sequence: TGTGCCAGCAGCTTAAGCGGAGGGAGCGCCAATTCACCCCTCCACTTT. Protein sequence: CASSLSGGSANSPLHF. Variable domain in full (rest from reference TRBV7-6 and TRBJ1-6): GAGVSQSPRYKVTKRGQDVALRCDPISGHVSLYWYRQALGQGPEFLTYFNYEAQQDKSGLPNDRFSAERPEGSISTLTIQRTEQRDSAMYRCASSLSGGSANSPLHFGNGTRLTVT.

The chain couples TRBV4-1 to TRBJ1-5; D not resolved. The CDR3 covers 16 residues. CDR1 and CDR2 from the germline V gene are MGHRA and YSYEKL. V lost 1 base, J lost 0 bases, and 10 bases lay in between. The CDR3 is CASSQGMAYSNQPQHF. In DNA form, the CDR3 reads TGCGCCAGCAGCCAAGGTATGGCGTATAGCAATCAGCCCCAGCATTTT.

The chain recombines TRBV19 with TRBJ1-1; D may be TRBD1 (6 bases). Looked up from germline, CDR1 is LNHDA and CDR2 is SQIVND (reference sequence). This CDR3 spans 14 amino acids. The germline V and J ends were trimmed by 6 bases and 3 bases, with 14 bases remaining between them. CDR3 nucleotides: TGTGCCAGTAGAGGGGGGACGGTTCACACTGAAGCTTTCTTT. Encoded protein: CASRGGTVHTEAFF.

The rearrangement joins TRBV2 to TRBJ2-3; the match to TRBD1 covers 10 bases. The J segment lost 5 bases and the V segment lost 5 bases, leaving 7 bases of the junction unmatched. There are 15 residues in the CDR3. Germline lookup yields CDR1 SNHLY and CDR2 FYNNEI. The CDR3 DNA reads TGTGCCAGCAGTAGACAGGGGGCAGGGGGAGATACGCAGTATTTT. Translated, it gives CASSRQGAGGDTQYF.